These 29 T cell receptor beta chains share one sample of origin, sequenced in a study of blood T cells in healthy people across ages. A second 7 to 11 cycle PCR used barcoded and J-beta primers. Via MiXCR, TCRdb re-called the 5' RACE reads, giving one row per CDR3 protein. Of roughly 680,000 distinct CDR3 sequences listed, around 50% were seen once; the top ten hold about 13%. Source material: blood. Receptors were obtained from a woman of 80 years or more in good health.

This clonotype showed up just once. The chain combines TRBV9 with TRBJ2-7, with D possibly being TRBD2 (6 bases). Germline V gene lookup returns CDR1 SGDLS and CDR2 YYNGEE. V was trimmed by 0 bases and J by 7 bases, leaving 17 bases between them. The CDR3 extends over 15 amino acids. The CDR3 nucleotides are TGTGCCAGCAGCGTAGCTGTTCGCGGGAAGAATGAGCAGTACTTC. This encodes CASSVAVRGKNEQYF.

This clonotype appeared a few times. A much larger clone sits a single nucleotide away, making a read error possible. J is TRBJ2-1 and V is TRBV5-1, with TRBD1 matching over 11 bases. From germline, CDR1 is SGHRS and CDR2 YFSETQ. With V trimmed by 4 bases and J by 6 bases, 6 bases remained unmatched. CDR3 length equals 15 residues. CDR3 bases: TGCGCCAGCAGCCCCTCCGGGACAGGGGGCAATGAGCAGTTCTTC. Residues: CASSPSGTGGNEQFF.

This chain connects TRBV25-1 to TRBJ1-6; no clear D gene. The CDR3 loop spans 13 amino acids. Trimming stripped 1 base from V and 14 bases from J, with 12 bases between. CDR1 and CDR2 from the germline V gene are MGHDK and SYGVNS. CDR3 loop: CASSESSGRSLHF. In DNA form, the CDR3 reads TGTGCCAGCAGTGAATCCTCCGGTCGGTCCCTCCACTTT.

V and J are TRBV12-3 or TRBV12-4 and TRBJ1-1; possibly TRBD1 for D (5 bases). The V and J ends lost 3 bases and 5 bases respectively, with 10 bases between them. The CDR3 is made up of 13 amino acids. This CDR3 is CASSFDSRTEAFF. DNA of the CDR3: TGTGCCAGCAGTTTCGACAGCAGGACTGAAGCTTTCTTT.

Comment on this clonotype: A much larger clone differs by one base, so this may be a read error. The chain uses TRBV6-5 and TRBJ1-3; unclear D gene. Germline lookup yields CDR1 MNHEY and CDR2 SVGAGI. The CDR3 is 16 residues long. This CDR3 is CASSYSLGLGGNTLYF. CDR3 DNA: TGTGCCAGCAGTTACTCACTGGGCCTAGGTGGAAACACCCTATATTTT.

This clonotype was counted between two and nine times. A much larger clone differs from this one at a single base, so this may be a read error. The chain has TRBV7-7 and TRBJ2-5; either TRBD1 or TRBD2 may supply D (5 bases each). There are 14 residues in the CDR3. From germline, CDR1 is SSHAT and CDR2 FNYEAQ (reference sequence). This CDR3 is CASSVGGGQETQYF. The CDR3 DNA sequence: TGTGCTAGCAGCGTAGGTGGGGGCCAAGAGACCCAGTACTTC.

The chain is built from TRBV7-9 and TRBJ2-1; 8 bases are a match to TRBD2. The CDR3 consists of 15 residues. CDR1 is SEHNR and CDR2 is FQNEAQ in the germline V gene (reference sequence). After removal of 5 bases from V and 6 bases from J, the junction contained 9 bases not matched to a gene. The CDR3: CASSGYGGAFNEQFF. The DNA for the CDR3 is TGTGCCAGCAGCGGGTACGGGGGGGCCTTCAATGAGCAGTTCTTC. The full variable domain, rest sourced from reference TRBV7-9 and TRBJ2-1, is DTGVSQNPRHKITKRGQNVTFRCDPISEHNRLYWYRQTLGQGPEFLTYFQNEAQLEKSRLLSDRFSAERPKGSFSTLEIQRTEQGDSAMYLCASSGYGGAFNEQFFGPGTRLTVL.

This clonotype has a count of ten or more. V and J are TRBV21-1 and TRBJ2-7; the D segment call TRBD1 is taken from the table without a DNA check. TRBV21-1 counts as a pseudogene. The CDR3 sequence is 14 residues long. In nucleotides, the CDR3 is TGTGCCAGCAGCAAGTCCAGGGGAACCTACGAGCAGTACTTC. As protein: CASSKSRGTYEQYF.

In the case of this clonotype: This clone may be a read error of a much larger clone one base away. V and J are TRBV6-5 and TRBJ2-1; D is undetermined. CDR1 is MNHEY, CDR2 SVGAGI, per germline. The germline V and J ends were trimmed by 1 base and 9 bases, with 19 bases remaining between them. CDR3 size: 16 residues. The CDR3 protein is CASSYFVPVKAPEQFF. The CDR3 bases are TGTGCCAGCAGTTACTTTGTGCCAGTAAAGGCCCCTGAGCAGTTCTTC.

This clonotype was observed many times. In DNA, the CDR3 is TGTGCCAGCAGTTCCCCTACTAGCGGGAGACGGAGGGGCACAGATACGCAGTATTTT. It specifies CASSSPTSGRRRGTDTQYF. The gene calls are TRBV27 and TRBJ2-3; 11 positions agree with TRBD2. The germline V gene encodes CDR1 MNHEY and CDR2 SMNVEV (reference sequence). This CDR3 comprises 19 residues. V gave up 4 bases and J gave up 1 base; unmatched junction bases: 13.

The V call is TRBV18, the J call TRBJ2-7; 7 nucleotides agree with TRBD1. J gave up 6 bases and V 4 bases, and 12 bases lay outside the gene matches. Germline V gene lookup returns CDR1 KGHSH and CDR2 LQKENI. The CDR3 extends over 15 amino acids. The CDR3 nucleotides are TGTGCCAGCTCACGGACAGAGTCGACAGGGTCCGAGCAGTACTTC. Translating gives CASSRTESTGSEQYF.

In this sample, this clonotype turned up once. The chain uses TRBV4-3 and TRBJ2-1; TRBD2 matches at 8 bases. Germline CDR1 LGHNA, CDR2 YSLEER. Trimming took 3 bases from V and 5 from J; bases not matched to a gene: 9. The CDR3 extends over 16 amino acids. The CDR3 nucleotides are TGCGCCAGCAGCCAGCAATCGGGAGGGAGGAACAATGAGCAGTTCTTC. As protein: CASSQQSGGRNNEQFF.

This clonotype has just one count. The chain carries TRBV6-5 and TRBJ1-5, with 7 positions matching TRBD1. The CDR3 has 15 amino acids. Trimming removed 6 bases from V and 2 bases from J; junction bases left unmatched: 7. Germline values: CDR1 MNHEY, CDR2 SVGAGI. The CDR3 sequence is CASSGRGQGNQPQHF. CDR3 DNA: TGTGCCAGCAGCGGGAGAGGACAGGGCAATCAGCCCCAGCATTTT.

In the case of this clonotype: One end of the junction does not line up with germline, which may come from a read error. The gene calls are TRBV20-1 and TRBJ1-1; 8 nucleotides line up with TRBD1. This CDR3 is built from 12 residues. Germline V gene sequence: CDR1 DFQATT, CDR2 SNEGSKA (reference sequence). CDR3 sequence reads: CSARQGTTEAFF. The CDR3 bases are TGCAGCGCTAGACAGGGGACAACTGAAGCTTTCTTT.

This clonotype was seen a handful of times. The chain carries TRBV27 and TRBJ2-1, with D maybe TRBD2 (5 bases). The CDR3 spans 15 residues. From germline, CDR1 is MNHEY and CDR2 SMNVEV (reference sequence). The V gene lost 0 bases and the J gene lost 6 bases, with 12 bases spanning the gap. CDR3 DNA: TGTGCCAGCAGTTTATCAAGACTAACTTGCAATGAGCAGTTCTTC. Translating it yields CASSLSRLTCNEQFF.

The rearrangement links TRBV6-5 to TRBJ2-6; D is uncertain. In germline, CDR1 is MNHEY, CDR2 SVGAGI. This CDR3 is built from 14 residues. V lost 6 bases and J lost 2, with 8 bases in between. CDR3 nucleotide sequence: TGTGCCAGCAGCTTAAGGGCTGGGGCCAACGTCCTGACTTTC. This sequence encodes CASSLRAGANVLTF.

This clonotype showed up many times. V usage is TRBV7-2 and J usage is TRBJ2-3, with 8 bases matching TRBD1. V shed 5 bases, J shed 6 bases, and the junction held 7 bases outside the gene matches. This CDR3 is built from 14 residues. Germline V gene sequence: CDR1 SGHTA, CDR2 FQGNSA. CDR3 bases: TGTGCCAGCAGCCTCGACAGGGGCTCCGATACGCAGTATTTT. It encodes CASSLDRGSDTQYF.

V usage is TRBV12-3 or TRBV12-4 and J usage is TRBJ2-3; D remains unclear. The CDR3 consists of 16 residues. Trimming took off 1 base at V and 1 base at J, with 12 bases between the two ends. Here the CDR3 reads CASSLELRHRTDTQYF. The CDR3 nucleotides are TGTGCCAGCAGTTTAGAATTGAGACATCGCACAGATACGCAGTATTTT.

A word on this clonotype: A much bigger clone sits one base away, suggesting this may be a read error. The chain employs TRBV9 and TRBJ2-1; D gene uncertain. CDR3 size: 15 residues. The germline V gene encodes CDR1 SGDLS and CDR2 YYNGEE. The V gene lost 0 bases and the J gene lost 5 bases, with 12 bases spanning the gap. CDR3 loop: CASSVGPQPHNEQFF. The CDR3 nucleotides are TGTGCCAGCAGCGTAGGGCCCCAACCGCACAATGAGCAGTTCTTC.

Details on this clonotype: A read error may explain this, as a much larger clone is one base away. This chain uses TRBV10-3 with TRBJ2-1; 7 nucleotides line up with TRBD1. The CDR3 runs 12 residues. V lost 10 bases, J lost 13 bases, and 13 bases stayed unmatched. Per germline, CDR1 ENHRY and CDR2 SYGVKD. CDR3 nucleotides: TGTGCCACCGGGGACAGACCCGAGACCCAGTTCTTC. It translates to CATGDRPETQFF.

Comment on this clonotype: Relative to the germline gene, one junction end is altered; a read error may explain this. The rearrangement joins TRBV2 to TRBJ2-1; tentative D call: TRBD2 (5 bases). The CDR3 consists of 13 residues. The germline V gene encodes CDR1 SNHLY and CDR2 FYNNEI. In DNA, the CDR3 is TGTACCAGCAGTGGAGGCGTCGCGGGTGAGCAGTTCTTC. It is translated as CTSSGGVAGEQFF.

Only one count was recorded for this clonotype. The rearrangement uses TRBV30 and TRBJ2-7; no clear D gene. Near its end, the DNA agrees better with TRBJ2-5, so the J call may be wrong. From germline, CDR1 is GTSNPN and CDR2 SVGIG (reference sequence). The CDR3 sequence is 13 residues long. DNA for the CDR3: TGTGCCTGGAGTGAGGGTGACATAGAGACCCAGTACTTC. This encodes CAWSEGDIETQYF.

This sequence joins TRBV5-1 and TRBJ2-5; 8 bases are a match to TRBD1. CDR1 is SGHRS and CDR2 is YFSETQ in the germline V gene. J gave up 3 bases and V 4 bases, and 8 bases lay outside the gene matches. The CDR3 totals 15 residues. Here the CDR3 DNA reads TGCGCCAGCAGCACCGGACAGGGAACGAAAGAGACCCAGTACTTC. It translates to CASSTGQGTKETQYF.

This clonotype was seen ten or more times. The chain carries TRBV7-9 and TRBJ2-1; weak D call: TRBD2 (5 bases). The CDR3 length is 14 residues. CDR1 and CDR2 from the germline V gene are SEHNR and FQNEAQ (reference sequence). V was shortened by 1 base and J by 4 bases, with 8 bases between the two germline ends. The CDR3 loop is CASSLVGIYNEQFF. The CDR3 DNA is TGTGCCAGCAGCTTAGTCGGGATTTACAATGAGCAGTTCTTC.

In its sample, this clonotype was seen a few times. The chain combines TRBV29-1 with TRBJ1-1; tentative D call: TRBD1 (5 bases). CDR3 length: 12 amino acids. V was pared by 6 bases and J by 1 base, with 9 bases between. Germline V lookup: CDR1 SQVTM, CDR2 ANQGSEA. Here the CDR3 DNA reads TGCAGCGTCCGGGGCCCGAACACTGAAGCTTTCTTT. This translates into CSVRGPNTEAFF.

The CDR3 is CASNRDVYEQYF. CDR3 nucleotides: TGTGCCAGCAACCGAGACGTTTACGAGCAGTACTTC. The J gene is TRBJ2-7, the V gene TRBV2; the D is unclear. Germline CDR1 SNHLY, CDR2 FYNNEI. Between the trimmed V and J ends, which lost 7 bases and 4 bases, there was a span of 11 bases. The CDR3 is 12 amino acids. The full variable domain, its missing parts supplied by reference TRBV2 and TRBJ2-7, is EPEVTQTPSHQVTQMGQEVILRCVPISNHLYFYWYRQILGQKVEFLVSFYNNEISEKSEIFDDQFSVERPDGSNFTLKIRSTKLEDSAMYFCASNRDVYEQYFGPGTRLTVT.

The J gene is TRBJ1-5, the V gene TRBV2; TRBD1 is a possible D gene (6 bases). Germline loops: CDR1 SNHLY, CDR2 FYNNEI. V was clipped by 6 bases and J by 6 bases, with 12 bases between them. This CDR3 is built from 13 residues. CDR3: CASRAGEGQPQHF. The CDR3 region has the DNA TGTGCCAGCAGGGCAGGGGAGGGTCAGCCCCAGCATTTT.

CDR3 DNA: TGTGCCAGCAGCCCCGGCCTTGGGTACACCATATATTTT. Its protein is CASSPGLGYTIYF. This chain connects TRBV14 to TRBJ1-3; D is ambiguous. The germline CDR1 and CDR2 sequences are SGHDN and FVKESK. Trimming shortened V by 4 bases and J by 8 bases, and 12 bases separated the two germline ends. This CDR3 spans 13 amino acids.

J is TRBJ2-1 and V is TRBV27, with a tentative D call TRBD2 (5 bases). This CDR3 is built from 14 residues. CDR1 and CDR2 from the germline V gene are MNHEY and SMNVEV (reference sequence). V was clipped by 2 bases and J by 7 bases, with 12 bases between them. The CDR3 bases are TGTGCCAGCAGTTTAAGAGAGGGAACGAATGAGCAGTTCTTC. As protein: CASSLREGTNEQFF.